This TCR beta chain was sequenced for a study of T cell clones after liver transplantation. Using immunoSEQ multiplex PCR, the repertoire was profiled, and TCRdb retains in-frame clones only, with some absent. The sample carries more than 95,000 clones, roughly 80% recorded once. V lost 4 bases to trimming and J lost 2 bases, with 9 bases between them. CDR1 and CDR2 (germline): MGHDK, SYGVNS. The CDR3 length is 14 residues. Notes on this clone: Its antigen is not identified.

Notes on the study in general: In a couple of subjects, few donor cells limited the measurable donor-reactive repertoire.

The TCR sequence derives from a human patient who received a liver transplant. Some T cells may be the graft donor's. This specimen was CD4+ T cells from blood, taken around 48 months after liver transplant. The chain carries TRBV25-1 and TRBJ1-3, with unresolved D. The CDR3: CASSVGGAGNTIYF. Here the CDR3 DNA reads TGTGCCAGCAGTGTGGGCGGGGCTGGAAACACCATATATTTT.